This section outlines one TCR beta chain sequence together with its context. The antigen remains undetermined. This sample is part of a study of shared clonotypes between healthy human individuals. Study findings and constraints: Rarefaction indicated that sorted-subset sequencing remained incomplete although depth was large.

Each sample came from a Caucasian adult donor living in Nashville, Tennessee. Into CD45RA+ naive and CD45RA-negative memory subsets, the CD4+ cells were split. It was across several immunoSEQ plates that each subset's genomic DNA was evenly split. Measured with immunoSEQ multiplex PCR; TCRdb has only the in-frame clones, and not every one. The sample gives about 2,500,000 clones, 90% to 95% of which show up once; about 0.13% is in the top ten. Sequenced: naive CD4+ T cells sorted from blood. Subset here: CD45RA+ positively selected. The sequence was obtained from a man between 18 and 29 years old in good health.

As DNA, the CDR3 is TGTGCCAGCAGCCCGGGTGGGAAGGAAGCTTTCTTT. Residues: CASSPGGKEAFF. The chain links TRBV7-9 to TRBJ1-1; D uncertain. V dropped 5 bases and J dropped 8 bases, with 12 bases sitting between them. CDR1 and CDR2 (germline): SEHNR, FQNEAQ (reference sequence). The CDR3 runs to 12 residues.